This is a list of T cell receptor beta chains from one sample in a study of cytomegalovirus exposure and HLA in healthy donors. Produced via immunoSEQ multiplex PCR; TCRdb's table is partial and in-frame only. Found here are more than 100,000 clones; the top ten clones hold about 3%. The specimen sequenced was PBMCs. These receptors were taken from a man aged 35 to 55 in good health and CMV-seronegative. Each CDR3 is given with its conserved first and last residue. Each record gives: J gene, D gene, V gene, CDR3 DNA, CDR3 protein. The D gene is left open where the match is weak.

TRBJ1-1 TRBD1 TRBV7-2 TGTGCCAGCAGCCTTCGGACAGGGAACACTGAAGCTTTCTTT CASSLRTGNTEAFF
TRBJ1-1 NA TRBV9 TGTGCCAGCAGCCTGACAGCGAACACTGAAGCTTTCTTT CASSLTANTEAFF
TRBJ1-5 NA TRBV7-9 TGTGCCAGCAGCCCCCTGACGATGGGGCCAGGTCAGCCCCAGCATTTT CASSPLTMGPGQPQHF
TRBJ2-3 NA TRBV5-1 TGCGCCAGCAGCTTGTCCCAGCGGACCACAGATACGCAGTATTTT CASSLSQRTTDTQYF
TRBJ2-7 NA TRBV6-1 TGTGCCAGCAGTGAATACTGGACACTGAGAGGCTACGAGCAGTACTTC CASSEYWTLRGYEQYF
TRBJ1-1 NA TRBV5-1 TGCGCCAGCAGCTTGGCACAGGGTGATATGACTGAAGCTTTCTTT CASSLAQGDMTEAFF
TRBJ1-1 NA TRBV4-3 TGCGCCAGCAGCCAATTGCCAGGGAGCGGGGCTTTCTTT CASSQLPGSGAFF
TRBJ1-4 NA TRBV6-5 TGTGCCAGCAGTTACTCGACAGTCGCTAATGAAAAACTGTTTTTT CASSYSTVANEKLFF
TRBJ2-1 TRBD2 TRBV6-5 TGTGCCAGCAGCCTCCGGGACTACACCAATGAGCAGTTCTTC CASSLRDYTNEQFF
TRBJ2-6 NA TRBV19 TGTGCCAGTACAGGGAATGGGGCCAACGTCCTGACTTTC CASTGNGANVLTF
TRBJ2-7 NA TRBV7-9 TGTGCCAGCAGCCCAACCACAGGGATCAGCTACGAGCAGTACTTC CASSPTTGISYEQYF
TRBJ2-5 TRBD2 TRBV7-7 TGTGCCAGCAGCTTAGGATCTAGCGGGGGGGCTCAGGAGACCCAGTACTTC CASSLGSSGGAQETQYF
TRBJ2-6 NA TRBV6-5 TGTGCCAGCATCACAGGGTGGGGGGCCAACGTCCTGACTTTC CASITGWGANVLTF
TRBJ1-6 NA TRBV6-6 TGTGCCACCACCGGGGGGAATTCACCCCTCCACTTT CATTGGNSPLHF
TRBJ1-2 TRBD1 TRBV5-4 TGTGCCAGCAGCTTGACGACAGGGGGGTATGGCTACACCTTC CASSLTTGGYGYTF
TRBJ2-1 TRBD2 TRBV7-4 TGTGCCAGCAGCTTGATATCTAGCGGGGGGTACAATGAGCAGTTCTTC CASSLISSGGYNEQFF
TRBJ2-7 TRBD2 TRBV4-3 TGCGCCAGCAGCCATAGCGGGAGGGTCCACGAGCAGTACTTC CASSHSGRVHEQYF
TRBJ2-1 TRBD1 TRBV4-3 TGCGCCAGCAGCCAAGATCTGGACAGGGTATACAATGAGCAGTTCTTC CASSQDLDRVYNEQFF
TRBJ2-3 TRBD1 TRBV2 TGTGCCAGCAGTAGGGACAGCTTAGATACGCAGTATTTT CASSRDSLDTQYF
TRBJ2-7 TRBD1 TRBV6-5 TGTGCCAGCAGTTACTCGGGACAGGAGGCCTACGAGCAGTACTTC CASSYSGQEAYEQYF
TRBJ1-2 NA TRBV6-5 TGTGCCAGCACCAAGGCGGGCTATGGCTACACCTTC CASTKAGYGYTF
TRBJ1-2 NA TRBV11-2 TGTGCCAGCAGCTTAGATCTAAAGGAGGAGATTACGTTC CASSLDLKEEITF
TRBJ2-7 NA TRBV27 TGTGCCAGCAGTTTATCAGGAGGGATCTACTGGTACTTC CASSLSGGIYWYF
TRBJ2-7 TRBD1 TRBV5-1 TGCGCCAGCATCCGGTTACCGGGACAGGGGTTCGAGCAGTACTTC CASIRLPGQGFEQYF
TRBJ1-1 NA TRBV29-1 TGCAGCACACTGGACAGTGGACAAGCTTTCTTT CSTLDSGQAFF
TRBJ2-3 NA TRBV2 TGTGCCAGCAGTGGTGGGCGGGGAAGCACAGATACGCAGTATTTT CASSGGRGSTDTQYF
TRBJ2-5 TRBD2 TRBV4-2 TGTGCCAGCAGCCAAGATCGGCGGGGGGGGGAGACCCAGTACTTC CASSQDRRGGETQYF
TRBJ1-2 TRBD1 TRBV6-5 TGTGCCAGCAGTTACGGTTTGGACAGGAGCTATGGCTACACCTTC CASSYGLDRSYGYTF
TRBJ2-7 NA TRBV2 TGTGCCAGAGTCGACAGGGGGACAAGCGGGGGCTCCTACGAGCAGTACTTC CARVDRGTSGGSYEQYF
TRBJ1-2 NA TRBV18 TGTGCCAGCTCCCCAGGCATGAACCCAAACGTCTATGGCTACACCTTC CASSPGMNPNVYGYTF
TRBJ1-1 NA TRBV18 TGTGCCAGCTCACCAAACGTTGACAGCGGGACGTCCGCTTTCTTT CASSPNVDSGTSAFF
TRBJ2-7 NA TRBV11-2 TGTGCCAGCAGCTCGACATTAGCAGACTACGAGCGGTACTTC CASSSTLADYERYF
TRBJ2-1 TRBD2 TRBV30 TGTGCCTGGAGTGTACAAGCGGGAGGGGGCGATGAGCAGTTCTTC CAWSVQAGGGDEQFF
TRBJ2-7 NA TRBV19 TGTGCCAGTAGTCCACCTTCGAGGCCTTACGAGCAGTACTTC CASSPPSRPYEQYF
TRBJ1-5 TRBD1 TRBV7-2 TGTGCCAGCAGCTATAGGGACAGGGGGCAGAGCAATCAGCCCCAGCATTTT CASSYRDRGQSNQPQHF
TRBJ1-1 NA TRBV19 TGTGCCAGTACTTGGGGTTCAGGGATGAACACTGAAGCTTTCTTT CASTWGSGMNTEAFF
TRBJ2-5 TRBD1 TRBV28 TGTGCCAGCAGTTTAAGTTCGGGACAGCTAACTCAAGAGACCCAGTACTTC CASSLSSGQLTQETQYF
TRBJ2-2 NA TRBV25-1 TGTGCCAGCAGTAACCGGGTCGGGGCCGGGGAGCTGTTTTTT CASSNRVGAGELFF
TRBJ2-7 NA TRBV5-4 TGTGCCAGCAGCATTAACCCGGTCGACGAGCAGTACTTC CASSINPVDEQYF
TRBJ2-7 TRBD2 TRBV7-2 TGTGCCAGCAGCTTAGTAGCGACCGGACTAGCGGAAAAGCAGTACTTC CASSLVATGLAEKQYF
TRBJ2-5 TRBD2 TRBV5-4 TGTGCCAGCAGCCCGCGAGGAATCGGGGGACTAGCGGGGGGTAGGGAGACCCAGTACTTC CASSPRGIGGLAGGRETQYF
TRBJ2-7 TRBD1 TRBV2 TGTGCCAGCAGCCCTGGAGGACAGGGCTACGAGCAGTACTTC CASSPGGQGYEQYF
TRBJ1-2 NA TRBV7-9 TGTGCCAGCGGAAAAACTGGACAAGGCTATGGCTACACCTTC CASGKTGQGYGYTF
TRBJ2-6 NA TRBV27 TGTGCCAGCAGTCCCCTGGCAGGGTTTTTCTCTGGGGCCAACGTCCTGACTTTC CASSPLAGFFSGANVLTF
TRBJ2-5 NA TRBV30 TGTGCCTGGAGCAGTCAGACAGCCGGAACCCAGTACTTC CAWSSQTAGTQYF
TRBJ2-2 TRBD2 TRBV19 TGTGCCAGTAGCCCTGGACTAGCGGGAGGGGGCACCGGGGAGCTGTTTTTT CASSPGLAGGGTGELFF
TRBJ1-1 TRBD1 TRBV5-1 TGCGCCAGCAGCTTTCGGGGACAGGGGGCTGGTGAAGCTTTCTTT CASSFRGQGAGEAFF
TRBJ1-5 NA TRBV30 TGTGCCTGGAGTGTATTGGCCAAGAATCAGCCCCAGCATTTT CAWSVLAKNQPQHF
TRBJ2-1 NA TRBV5-1 TGCGCCAGCACTCTAGCTGGGGATACATATGAGCAGTTCTTC CASTLAGDTYEQFF
TRBJ1-5 TRBD1 TRBV6-1 TGTGCCAGCAGTGGATCCGGGACAGGGGGCGCAAATCAGCCCCAGCATTTT CASSGSGTGGANQPQHF
TRBJ2-1 TRBD2 TRBV19 TGTGCCAGTAGTCCTAGCGGGACCTACCTTGGCGAGCAGTTCTTC CASSPSGTYLGEQFF
TRBJ1-2 TRBD1 TRBV11-2 TGTGCCAGCAGCTGGCAGGGGGCAGCATATGGCTACACCTTC CASSWQGAAYGYTF
TRBJ1-1 NA TRBV18 TGTGCCAGCTCACCGGATAGGGGGAGTAGCACTGAAGCTTTCTTT CASSPDRGSSTEAFF